One T cell receptor (beta chain) is described in this entry. What it recognizes is unknown. These data are taken from a study of cytomegalovirus exposure and HLA in healthy donors. At the level of the study: Of roughly 400 genotyped donors, 81% grouped in the Caucasian-associated ancestry cluster.

This PCR relied on a set of 60 Vbeta primers and 13 Jbeta primers. The table came from immunoSEQ multiplex PCR; TCRdb's copy has only in-frame clones and leaves some out. The repertoire holds about 260,000 clones, with 70% to 90% as singletons. Study-wide findings and caveats: TCR beta sequences reportedly predicted the HLA-A and HLA-B alleles of most subjects accurately. The study flagged approximately 180 TCR beta chains as cytomegalovirus-associated.

J lost 6 bases, V lost 0 bases, and 8 bases had no gene match. CDR1 and CDR2 from the germline V gene are SGHRS and YFSETQ. The CDR3 spans 17 residues. Source material: PBMCs. V usage is TRBV5-1 and J usage is TRBJ2-2; 10 nucleotides agree with TRBD2. The source of this sequence is a woman aged 40 to 49 in good health and CMV-seropositive. The CDR3 loop reads CASSLVPRTSGAGELFF. The CDR3 bases are TGCGCCAGCAGCTTGGTACCTCGGACTAGCGGCGCCGGGGAGCTGTTTTTT.